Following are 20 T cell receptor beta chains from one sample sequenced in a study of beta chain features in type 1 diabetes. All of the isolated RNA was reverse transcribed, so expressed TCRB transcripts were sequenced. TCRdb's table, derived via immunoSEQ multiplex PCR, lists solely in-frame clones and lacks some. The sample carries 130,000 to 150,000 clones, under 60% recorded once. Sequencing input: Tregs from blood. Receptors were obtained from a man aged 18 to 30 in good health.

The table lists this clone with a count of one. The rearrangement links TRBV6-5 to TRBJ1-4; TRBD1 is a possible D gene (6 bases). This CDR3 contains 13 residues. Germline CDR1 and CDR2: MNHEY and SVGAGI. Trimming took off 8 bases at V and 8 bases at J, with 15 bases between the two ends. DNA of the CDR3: TGTGCCAGCGCAATACAGGGTTGGGAAAAACTGTTTTTT. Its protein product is CASAIQGWEKLFF.

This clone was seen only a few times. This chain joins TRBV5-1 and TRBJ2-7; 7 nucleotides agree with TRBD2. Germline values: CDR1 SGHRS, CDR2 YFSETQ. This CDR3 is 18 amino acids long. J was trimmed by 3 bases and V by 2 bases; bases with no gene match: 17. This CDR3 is CASSFSTSGLVGVYEQYF. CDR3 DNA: TGCGCCAGCAGCTTTTCAACGAGCGGACTAGTTGGGGTCTACGAGCAGTACTTC. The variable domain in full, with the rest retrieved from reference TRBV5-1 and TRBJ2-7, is KAGVTQTPRYLIKTRGQQVTLSCSPISGHRSVSWYQQTPGQGLQFLFEYFSETQRNKGNFPGRFSGRQFSNSRSEMNVSTLELGDSALYLCASSFSTSGLVGVYEQYFGPGTRLTVT.

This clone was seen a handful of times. CDR3 coding DNA: TGTGCCAGCAGCCAAGATTATTTGGGCGAGCTGTTTTTT. It yields the protein CASSQDYLGELFF. This chain joins TRBV14 and TRBJ2-2; no clear D. CDR3 length equals 13 residues. The V and J ends lost 0 bases and 11 bases respectively, with 10 bases between them. CDR1 and CDR2 (germline): SGHDN, FVKESK. Drawing the rest from reference TRBV14 and TRBJ2-2, the complete variable domain is EAGVTQFPSHSVIEKGQTVTLRCDPISGHDNLYWYRRVMGKEIKFLLHFVKESKQDESGMPNNRFLAERTGGTYSTLKVQPAELEDSGVYFCASSQDYLGELFFGEGSRLTVL.

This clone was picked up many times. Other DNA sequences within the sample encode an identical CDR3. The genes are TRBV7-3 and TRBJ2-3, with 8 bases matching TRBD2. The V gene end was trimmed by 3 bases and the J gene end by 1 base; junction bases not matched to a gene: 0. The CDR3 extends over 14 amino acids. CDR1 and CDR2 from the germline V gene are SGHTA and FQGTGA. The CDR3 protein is CASSFSGGTDTQYF. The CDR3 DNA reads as TGTGCCAGCAGCTTTAGCGGGGGCACAGATACGCAGTATTTT.

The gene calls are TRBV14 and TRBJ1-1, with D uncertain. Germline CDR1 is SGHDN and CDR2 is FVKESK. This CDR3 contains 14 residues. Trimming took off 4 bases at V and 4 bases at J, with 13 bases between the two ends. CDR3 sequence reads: CASSPYGRPTEAFF. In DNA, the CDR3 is TGTGCCAGCAGCCCTTACGGGAGGCCCACTGAAGCTTTCTTT.

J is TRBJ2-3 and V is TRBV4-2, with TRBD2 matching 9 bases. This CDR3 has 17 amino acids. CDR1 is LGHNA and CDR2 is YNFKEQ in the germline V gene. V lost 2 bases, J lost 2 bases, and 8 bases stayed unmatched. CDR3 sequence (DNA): TGTGCCAGCAGCCAAAATGTGGCTAGCGGGAACACAGATACGCAGTATTTT. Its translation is CASSQNVASGNTDTQYF.

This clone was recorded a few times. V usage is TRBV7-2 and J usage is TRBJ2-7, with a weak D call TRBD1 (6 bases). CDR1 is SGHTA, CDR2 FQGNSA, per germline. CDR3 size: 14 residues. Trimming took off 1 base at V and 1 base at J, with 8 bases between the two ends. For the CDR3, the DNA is TGTGCCAGCAGCTTAGGTACAGGGTCCTACGAGCAGTACTTC. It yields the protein CASSLGTGSYEQYF.

The CDR3 here is CASRKPRGDSTDTQYF. The CDR3 bases are TGCGCCAGCAGGAAGCCGCGGGGGGATAGCACAGATACGCAGTATTTT. This chain links TRBV5-1 with TRBJ2-3, with 8 bases that match TRBD2. With 5 bases clipped from V and 0 bases from J, the junction kept 8 bases outside the gene matches. Germline V gene sequence: CDR1 SGHRS, CDR2 YFSETQ. This CDR3 is built from 16 residues.

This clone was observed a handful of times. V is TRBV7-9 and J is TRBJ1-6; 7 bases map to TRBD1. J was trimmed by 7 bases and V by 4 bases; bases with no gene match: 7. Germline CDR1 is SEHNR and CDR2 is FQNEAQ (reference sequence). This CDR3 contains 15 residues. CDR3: CASSSRTGANSPLHF. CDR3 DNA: TGTGCCAGCAGCTCCCGGACAGGTGCAAATTCACCCCTCCACTTT.

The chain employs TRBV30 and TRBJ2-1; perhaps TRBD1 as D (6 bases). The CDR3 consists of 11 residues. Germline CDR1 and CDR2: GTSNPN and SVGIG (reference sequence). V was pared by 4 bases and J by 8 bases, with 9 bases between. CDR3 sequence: CAWTGAHEQFF. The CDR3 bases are TGTGCCTGGACAGGGGCCCATGAGCAGTTCTTC.

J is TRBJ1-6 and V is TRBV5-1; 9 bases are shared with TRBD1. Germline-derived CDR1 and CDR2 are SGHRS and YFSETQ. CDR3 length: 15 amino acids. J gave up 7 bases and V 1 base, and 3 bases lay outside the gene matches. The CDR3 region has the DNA TGCGCCAGCAGCTTGATAGGACAGGGGAATTCACCCCTCCACTTT. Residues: CASSLIGQGNSPLHF.

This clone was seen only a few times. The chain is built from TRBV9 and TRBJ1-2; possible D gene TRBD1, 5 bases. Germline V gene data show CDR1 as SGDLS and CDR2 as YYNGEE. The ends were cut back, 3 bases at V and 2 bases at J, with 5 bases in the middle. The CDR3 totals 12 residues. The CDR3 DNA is TGTGCCAGCAGCGGACAGAACTATGGCTACACCTTC. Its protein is CASSGQNYGYTF.

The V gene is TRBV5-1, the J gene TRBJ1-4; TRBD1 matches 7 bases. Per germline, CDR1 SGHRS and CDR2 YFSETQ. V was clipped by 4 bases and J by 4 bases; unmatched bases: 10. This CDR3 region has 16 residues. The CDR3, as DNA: TGCGCCAGCAGCAGCTCCGGGACAGTCAATAATGAAAAACTGTTTTTT. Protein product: CASSSSGTVNNEKLFF.

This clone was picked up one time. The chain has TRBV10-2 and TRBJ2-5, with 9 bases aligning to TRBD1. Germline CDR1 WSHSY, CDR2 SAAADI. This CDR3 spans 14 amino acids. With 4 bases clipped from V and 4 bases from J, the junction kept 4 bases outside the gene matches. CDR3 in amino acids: CASSAPGQGETQYF. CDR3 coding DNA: TGCGCCAGCAGTGCGCCGGGACAGGGAGAGACCCAGTACTTC.

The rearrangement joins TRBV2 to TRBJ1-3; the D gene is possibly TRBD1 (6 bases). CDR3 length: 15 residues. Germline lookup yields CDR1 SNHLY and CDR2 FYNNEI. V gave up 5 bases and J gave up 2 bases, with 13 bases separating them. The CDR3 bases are TGTGCCAGCAGTCCCCGGGGGGCAGCTGGAAACACCATATATTTT. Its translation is CASSPRGAAGNTIYF.

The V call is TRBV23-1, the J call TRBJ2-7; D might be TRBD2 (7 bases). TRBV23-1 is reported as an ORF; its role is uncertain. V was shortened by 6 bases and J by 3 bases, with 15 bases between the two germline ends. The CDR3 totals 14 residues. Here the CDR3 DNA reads TGCGCCAGCAGACTGTGGCGGGGGCTCTACGAGCAGTACTTC. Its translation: CASRLWRGLYEQYF.

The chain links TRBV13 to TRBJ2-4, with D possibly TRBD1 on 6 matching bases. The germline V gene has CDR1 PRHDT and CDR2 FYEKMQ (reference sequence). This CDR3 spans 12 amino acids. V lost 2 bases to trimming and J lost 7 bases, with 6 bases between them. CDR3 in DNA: TGTGCCAGCAGCTTAACAGGGAACATTCAGTACTTC. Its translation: CASSLTGNIQYF.

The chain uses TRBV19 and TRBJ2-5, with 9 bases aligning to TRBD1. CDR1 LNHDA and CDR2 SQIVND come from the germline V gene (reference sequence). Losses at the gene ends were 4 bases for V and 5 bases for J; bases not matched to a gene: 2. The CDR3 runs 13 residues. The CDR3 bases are TGTGCCAGTAGTAGACAGGGGGAGGAGACCCAGTACTTC. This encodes CASSRQGEETQYF.

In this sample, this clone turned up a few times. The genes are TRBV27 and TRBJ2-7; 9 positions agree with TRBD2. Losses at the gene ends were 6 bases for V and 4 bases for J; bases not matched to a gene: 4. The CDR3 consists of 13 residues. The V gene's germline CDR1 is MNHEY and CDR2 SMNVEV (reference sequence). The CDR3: CASRGTSKYEQYF. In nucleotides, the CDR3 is TGTGCCAGCAGGGGGACTAGCAAGTACGAGCAGTACTTC.

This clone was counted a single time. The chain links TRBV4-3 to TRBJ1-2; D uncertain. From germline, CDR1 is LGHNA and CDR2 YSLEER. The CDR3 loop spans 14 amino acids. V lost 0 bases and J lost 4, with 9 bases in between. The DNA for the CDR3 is TGCGCCAGCAGCCAAGAAGGAGCATTCTATGGCTACACCTTC. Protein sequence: CASSQEGAFYGYTF.